The 21 T cell receptor beta chains below were found in one sample sequenced in a study of T cells in localized non-small cell lung cancer. The data were produced by immunoSEQ multiplex PCR, yet TCRdb's version contains in-frame clones alone and is incomplete. The sample contains about 79,000 clones, more than 70% of which appear only once. Source: peripheral blood, taken before any cancer treatment. These receptors were taken from a woman aged 35-70 years with stage I squamous cell lung carcinoma.

This chain links TRBV7-3 with TRBJ1-1, with D unresolved. Germline V CDR1 and CDR2: SGHTA, FQGTGA. This CDR3 has 14 amino acids. The V end lost 2 bases, the J end lost 3 bases, and 10 bases lay between the germline ends. DNA for the CDR3: TGTGCCAGCAGCTTATCCCGGGAGGACACTGAAGCTTTCTTT. Amino acids: CASSLSREDTEAFF.

With respect to this clone: Compared with germline, one end of the junction differs, possibly owing to a read error. This rearrangement joins TRBV18 to TRBJ1-1; D unclear. The length of the CDR3 is 12 residues. The germline V gene encodes CDR1 KGHSH and CDR2 LQKENI. CDR3: CASSTGNAEAFF. Written as DNA, the CDR3 is TGTGCCAGCTCAACGGGGAACGCTGAAGCTTTCTTT. The full variable domain, with the rest looked up from reference TRBV18 and TRBJ1-1, is NAGVMQNPRHLVRRRGQEARLRCSPMKGHSHVYWYRQLPEEGLKFMVYLQKENIIDESGMPKERFSAEFPKEGPSILRIQQVVRGDSAAYFCASSTGNAEAFFGQGTRLTVV.

The chain joins TRBV6-5 to TRBJ1-2; 7 bases line up with TRBD1. This CDR3 is built from 13 residues. V lost 5 bases, J lost 4 bases, and 4 bases stayed unmatched. Per the germline V gene, CDR1 is MNHEY and CDR2 is SVGAGI. CDR3 nucleotide sequence: TGTGCCAGCAGTGCCCCAGGGGGCTATGGCTACACCTTC. It codes for CASSAPGGYGYTF.

This chain links TRBV29-1 with TRBJ1-2; 7 bases match TRBD1. Germline values: CDR1 SQVTM, CDR2 ANQGSEA. This CDR3 has 13 residues. With 7 bases clipped from V and 6 bases from J, the junction kept 11 bases outside the gene matches. CDR3 sequence reads: CSAPTGTEHGYTF. The CDR3 nucleotides read TGCAGCGCGCCTACCGGGACAGAACATGGCTACACCTTC. Full variable domain (rest looked up from reference TRBV29-1 and TRBJ1-2): SAVISQKPSRDICQRGTSLTIQCQVDSQVTMMFWYRQQPGQSLTLIATANQGSEATYESGFVIDKFPISRPNLTFSTLTVSNMSPEDSSIYLCSAPTGTEHGYTFGSGTRLTVV.

The rearrangement links TRBV13 to TRBJ1-2; D is perhaps TRBD1 (5 bases). CDR3 length: 14 amino acids. V lost 4 bases, J lost 4 bases, and 13 bases lay in between. The germline gives CDR1 PRHDT, CDR2 FYEKMQ (reference sequence). This chain's CDR3 is CASSSGHETYGYTF. CDR3 in DNA: TGTGCCAGCAGCTCAGGACATGAGACCTATGGCTACACCTTC.

The rearrangement links TRBV4-1 to TRBJ2-1, with D perhaps matching TRBD2 (7 bases). V was shortened by 3 bases and J by 4 bases, with 13 bases between the two germline ends. CDR1 is MGHRA, CDR2 YSYEKL, per germline. The CDR3 is 15 residues long. The CDR3 region has the DNA TGCGCCAGCAGCCATGTGGCGGGGGCTTACAATGAGCAGTTCTTC. Translation: CASSHVAGAYNEQFF.

The J gene is TRBJ2-7, the V gene TRBV30; D is uncertain. Per germline, CDR1 GTSNPN and CDR2 SVGIG (reference sequence). Trimming took off 1 base at V and 2 bases at J, with 6 bases between the two ends. CDR3 size: 12 residues. The CDR3 protein is CAWSATTYEQYF. The CDR3 coding sequence is TGTGCCTGGAGTGCCACAACCTACGAGCAGTACTTC.

The V gene is TRBV2, the J gene TRBJ2-7, with D perhaps TRBD2 (6 bases). Germline CDR1 and CDR2: SNHLY and FYNNEI. V shed 6 bases and J shed 3 bases, with 15 bases lying between them. The CDR3 extends over 14 amino acids. Here the CDR3 DNA reads TGTGCCAGCAGGACGGAGGGGTTTAGCTACGAGCAGTACTTC. The encoded protein is CASRTEGFSYEQYF.

The chain links TRBV29-1 to TRBJ1-3, with D possibly matching TRBD1 (5 bases). Trimming took 4 bases from V and 2 from J, leaving 12 bases between them. The germline V gene has CDR1 SQVTM and CDR2 ANQGSEA. The CDR3 runs to 14 residues. CDR3 sequence reads: CSVVEGLPGNTIYF. The CDR3 coding sequence is TGCAGCGTTGTTGAGGGGTTGCCTGGAAACACCATATATTTT.

The CDR3 is CASSQAVGGPTDTQYF. The CDR3 DNA follows: TGTGCCAGCAGCCAAGCGGTCGGGGGGCCCACAGATACGCAGTATTTT. The V and J genes are TRBV4-2 and TRBJ2-3, with D perhaps TRBD2 (7 bases). The CDR3 has 16 amino acids. Germline-derived CDR1 and CDR2 are LGHNA and YNFKEQ. V was trimmed by 1 base and J by 2 bases, leaving 13 bases between them.

The chain is built from TRBV15 and TRBJ1-5, with D unclear. Germline-derived CDR1 and CDR2 are LNHNV and YYDKDF (reference sequence). Trimming cost V 1 base and J 5 bases, with 6 bases left between them. The CDR3 totals 13 residues. The CDR3: CATSRGGDQPQHF. The DNA of the CDR3 is TGTGCCACCAGCAGAGGAGGCGATCAGCCCCAGCATTTT.

This clone was seen a few times. The V and J genes are TRBV9 and TRBJ1-1; tentatively, D is TRBD1 (5 bases). The CDR3 totals 14 residues. CDR1 SGDLS and CDR2 YYNGEE come from the germline V gene. Between the trimmed V and J ends, which lost 3 bases and 6 bases, there was a span of 15 bases. This CDR3 is CASSASQQGSEAFF. The CDR3 region has the DNA TGTGCCAGCAGCGCATCACAGCAGGGATCTGAAGCTTTCTTT. Full variable domain (rest looked up from reference TRBV9 and TRBJ1-1): DSGVTQTPKHLITATGQRVTLRCSPRSGDLSVYWYQQSLDQGLQFLIQYYNGEERAKGNILERFSAQQFPDLHSELNLSSLELGDSALYFCASSASQQGSEAFFGQGTRLTVV.

The chain combines TRBV6-5 with TRBJ1-3, with no clear D. The CDR3 runs 13 residues. Trimming removed 7 bases at V and 0 bases at J, with 7 bases between. Germline V gene sequence: CDR1 MNHEY, CDR2 SVGAGI. The CDR3 is CASTGISGNTIYF. DNA of the CDR3: TGTGCCAGCACGGGGATCTCTGGAAACACCATATATTTT.

This clone was recorded a few times. The identical CDR3 is also encoded by other nucleotide sequences in the sample. The chain links TRBV5-1 to TRBJ2-5, with 9 bases lining up with TRBD1. CDR3 length: 14 residues. V shed 0 bases and J 4 bases; nucleotides not matched to a gene: 1. Germline CDR1 and CDR2: SGHRS and YFSETQ. The DNA of the CDR3 is TGCGCCAGCAGCTTGGGACAGGGGGTAGAGACCCAGTACTTC. Translation: CASSLGQGVETQYF. The whole variable domain, filled in from reference TRBV5-1 and TRBJ2-5, reads KAGVTQTPRYLIKTRGQQVTLSCSPISGHRSVSWYQQTPGQGLQFLFEYFSETQRNKGNFPGRFSGRQFSNSRSEMNVSTLELGDSALYLCASSLGQGVETQYFGPGTRLLVL.

The chain uses TRBV11-2 and TRBJ1-1; 7 nucleotides match TRBD1. The CDR3 is 14 residues long. Germline loops: CDR1 SGHAT, CDR2 FQNNGV. The trim removed 5 bases at V and 4 bases at J, leaving 7 bases unmatched. In DNA form, the CDR3 reads TGTGCCAGCAGCACCGGGACAGCTATCACTGAAGCTTTCTTT. It codes for CASSTGTAITEAFF.

J is TRBJ1-1 and V is TRBV29-1; TRBD1 might be the D (5 bases). The CDR3 spans 14 residues. Trimming pared 4 bases from V and 10 bases from J, leaving 22 bases between. Germline CDR1 and CDR2: SQVTM and ANQGSEA. The CDR3 is CSVALSRGLGGAFF. In DNA, the CDR3 is TGCAGCGTTGCCCTGAGTCGGGGGTTAGGCGGAGCTTTCTTT.

In this sample, this clone turned up a few times. This chain connects TRBV2 to TRBJ1-5; a weak D match, TRBD1 (6 bases). Germline lookup yields CDR1 SNHLY and CDR2 FYNNEI. The V end lost 4 bases, the J end lost 1 base, and 8 bases lay between the germline ends. The CDR3 is 14 residues long. CDR3 in DNA: TGTGCCAGCAGTGGCGACAGGAGCAATCAGCCCCAGCATTTT. Translated: CASSGDRSNQPQHF.

The chain couples TRBV2 to TRBJ2-7, with D maybe TRBD1 (7 bases). The CDR3 loop spans 13 amino acids. V lost 5 bases and J lost 3, with 11 bases in between. CDR1 and CDR2 from the germline V gene are SNHLY and FYNNEI. The CDR3 nucleotides read TGTGCCAGCAGTCGCCAGGGGGGCTACGAGCAGTACTTC. It translates to CASSRQGGYEQYF.

The chain uses TRBV27 and TRBJ2-3, with 13 bases fitting TRBD2. After removal of 8 bases from V and 9 bases from J, the junction contained 11 bases not matched to a gene. The CDR3 covers 15 residues. The germline V gene encodes CDR1 MNHEY and CDR2 SMNVEV (reference sequence). The CDR3 nucleotides read TGTGCCAGCCGCCCCGGTACTAGCGGGGGGGAAACGCAGTATTTT. This sequence encodes CASRPGTSGGETQYF.

This clone was detected a few times. This chain uses TRBV14 with TRBJ2-3; 8 bases map to TRBD2. CDR1 is SGHDN, CDR2 FVKESK, per germline. Trimming took 1 base from V and 0 from J; bases not matched to a gene: 6. This CDR3 spans 17 amino acids. CDR3 DNA sequence: TGTGCCAGCAGCCAAGCGCGCGGGGGGCACAGCACAGATACGCAGTATTTT. Translation: CASSQARGGHSTDTQYF.

This clone was seen a few times. The V and J genes are TRBV5-8 and TRBJ1-2; D not resolved. In germline, CDR1 is SGHTS, CDR2 YDEGEE. V was shortened by 4 bases and J by 8 bases, with 18 bases between the two germline ends. This CDR3 has 14 residues. CDR3 protein: CASSKVVGQGGYTF. In nucleotides, the CDR3 is TGTGCCAGCAGCAAGGTTGTAGGCCAAGGAGGCTACACCTTC.